This entry features one T cell receptor beta chain sequence. Its antigen is as yet unknown. The entry originates in a study of graft-versus-host responses after intestinal transplantation. At the level of the study: Each recipient received anti-thymocyte globulin induction, then tacrolimus and steroids for three to four years.

TCRdb's copy holds only in-frame clones and misses some; the assay was immunoSEQ multiplex PCR. The sample has approximately 54,000 clones, 84% seen once; the top ten hold around 0.48%. Findings of the study overall: In recipient marrow, GvH clones were found, and some appeared first in ileum or blood.

CDR1 GTSNPN and CDR2 SVGIG come from the germline V gene (reference sequence). The CDR3 loop spans 14 amino acids. The V and J ends lost 2 bases and 8 bases respectively, with 18 bases between them. This sequence originates from a human donor who was the organ donor for an intestinal transplant. This chain uses TRBV30 with TRBJ1-2; maybe TRBD1 (5 bases). Sequences were derived from unstimulated CD4+ T cells sorted from spleen or lymph node cells, sampled before transplant. This CDR3 reads CAWSPPGERRGYTF. The CDR3, as DNA: TGTGCCTGGAGTCCCCCGGGGGAGAGGCGCGGCTACACCTTC.